This record concerns one T cell receptor (beta chain) sequence. Its antigen is unidentified. The germline V and J ends were trimmed by 6 bases and 0 bases, with 20 bases remaining between them. Germline loops: CDR1 SNHLY, CDR2 FYNNEI. The CDR3 spans 17 residues. The data stem from a study of cytomegalovirus exposure and HLA in healthy donors. Findings and caveats of the study: There were some V segments, including TRBV6-2 and TRBV6-3, excluded as indistinguishable.

The primer mix had 60 Vbeta and 13 Jbeta primers. Method: immunoSEQ multiplex PCR; TCRdb's copy keeps in-frame clones and lacks some. The sample holds 110,000 to 150,000 clones; roughly 76% are singletons and the top ten take 3.5% to 4%. The chain uses TRBV2 and TRBJ1-2; TRBD1 is a possible D gene (6 bases). This receptor was identified in a man aged 18 to 30 in good health and CMV-seronegative. The sample was PBMCs. CDR3 nucleotide sequence: TGTGCCAGCAGGTTAACGGCCGGACAGCCAGCTAACTATGGCTACACCTTC. Translating gives CASRLTAGQPANYGYTF.